Presented here are 13 T cell receptor beta chains from one specimen sequenced in a study of OX40 agonist ivuxolimab in advanced cancers. The library was produced with the immunoSEQ multiplex PCR assay. TCRdb holds this immuneACCESS table with in-frame rearrangements only. Some clones are missing; in checked studies, unresolved V genes explain under half, and the rest has no known cause. The sample data list approximately 30,000 clones, and roughly 90% of these were observed just once. The biggest ten clones account for 25% to 40% of the sample. The sequencing here drew on CD4+ or CD8+ T cells sorted from blood, taken in a trial of the OX40 agonist ivuxolimab. These receptors were obtained from an adult with an advanced solid tumor such as melanoma, head and neck, liver or kidney cancer.

In DNA form, the CDR3 reads TGTGCCAGCAGTTTGGGCAGTTACTACGAGCAGTACTTC. Protein product: CASSLGSYYEQYF. The J gene is TRBJ2-7, the V gene TRBV28; D unclear. This CDR3 has 13 residues. Trimming shortened V by 3 bases and J by 3 bases, and 9 bases separated the two germline ends. Per germline, CDR1 MDHEN and CDR2 SYDVKM.

The chain has TRBV10-3 and TRBJ2-1; 7 bases agree with TRBD1. Unmatched junction bases numbered 5, after V lost 2 bases and J lost 1 base. The CDR3 runs 16 residues. Germline lookup yields CDR1 ENHRY and CDR2 SYGVKD. The CDR3, as DNA: TGTGCCATCAGTGAGGCAGACAGGGTTTCCTACAATGAGCAGTTCTTC. This translates into CAISEADRVSYNEQFF.

The chain links TRBV15 to TRBJ1-1; D gene ambiguous. The CDR3 consists of 17 residues. CDR1 and CDR2 (germline): LNHNV, YYDKDF (reference sequence). V lost 2 bases and J lost 1, with 17 bases in between. CDR3 sequence (DNA): TGTGCCACCAGCAGACCGGAGGACTACGCGGGGAACACTGAAGCTTTCTTT. This gives the protein CATSRPEDYAGNTEAFF. Full variable domain (outside the CDR3, taken from reference TRBV15 and TRBJ1-1): DAMVIQNPRYQVTQFGKPVTLSCSQTLNHNVMYWYQQKSSQAPKLLFHYYDKDFNNEADTPDNFQSRRPNTSFCFLDIRSPGLGDTAMYLCATSRPEDYAGNTEAFFGQGTRLTVV.

The chain combines TRBV19 with TRBJ2-2; TRBD1 might be the D (5 bases). Trimming stripped 2 bases from V and 1 base from J, with 14 bases between. This CDR3 has 17 amino acids. Germline lookup yields CDR1 LNHDA and CDR2 SQIVND (reference sequence). This CDR3 is CASSIPWQGGNTGELFF. DNA for the CDR3: TGTGCCAGTAGTATACCTTGGCAGGGTGGGAACACCGGGGAGCTGTTTTTT.

The chain is built from TRBV28 and TRBJ2-7; D is unresolved. The CDR3 loop spans 13 amino acids. V was trimmed by 2 bases and J by 12 bases, leaving 17 bases between them. Looked up from germline, CDR1 is MDHEN and CDR2 is SYDVKM. The CDR3, as DNA: TGTGCCAGCAGTTTAGGTGGTACAAGCAATCCGTACTTC. It specifies CASSLGGTSNPYF.

The chain joins TRBV5-6 to TRBJ1-1, with TRBD1 as a possible D gene (6 bases). Trimming stripped 4 bases from V and 10 bases from J, with 17 bases between. CDR1 is SGHDT, CDR2 YYEEEE, per germline. This CDR3 spans 13 amino acids. DNA for the CDR3: TGTGCCAGCAGCCCCGGTGGGGGGCGGGGAGCTTTCTTT. This encodes CASSPGGGRGAFF.

The rearrangement links TRBV6-6 to TRBJ2-7; D perhaps matches TRBD1 (5 bases). In germline, CDR1 is MNHNY, CDR2 SVGAGI (reference sequence). This CDR3 has 13 amino acids. The V end lost 3 bases, the J end lost 6 bases, and 12 bases lay between the germline ends. CDR3 sequence (DNA): TGTGCCAGCAGTTATGGCAGGGCAAGCGAGCAGTACTTC. It specifies CASSYGRASEQYF.

The chain carries TRBV7-9 and TRBJ2-1; 7 bases align to TRBD2. V was clipped by 5 bases and J by 7 bases; unmatched bases: 8. The germline V gene encodes CDR1 SEHNR and CDR2 FQNEAQ (reference sequence). The CDR3 consists of 14 residues. The CDR3 loop is CASSGAPGGNEQFF. The CDR3 nucleotides read TGTGCCAGCAGCGGCGCCCCCGGGGGGAATGAGCAGTTCTTC.

This chain uses TRBV19 with TRBJ2-1; D is unclear. This CDR3 has 15 residues. Trimming cost V 5 bases and J 0 bases, with 11 bases left between them. Per the germline V gene, CDR1 is LNHDA and CDR2 is SQIVND (reference sequence). CDR3 residues: CASSPSQSSYNEQFF. The CDR3 DNA sequence: TGTGCCAGTAGTCCAAGCCAGAGCTCCTACAATGAGCAGTTCTTC.

V gene TRBV28 combines with J gene TRBJ2-1; either TRBD1 or TRBD2 may fit D (5 bases each). The ends were cut back, 4 bases at V and 12 bases at J, with 22 bases in the middle. The CDR3 has 15 residues. Looked up from germline, CDR1 is MDHEN and CDR2 is SYDVKM. The CDR3 DNA reads as TGTGCCAGCAGTTCTCACGCTCAAAACACCGGGGCGCAGTTCTTC. This codes for CASSSHAQNTGAQFF.

The J gene is TRBJ2-7, the V gene TRBV6-6; D unresolved. This CDR3 has 13 amino acids. The germline V and J ends were trimmed by 2 bases and 1 base, with 6 bases remaining between them. Germline V gene lookup returns CDR1 MNHNY and CDR2 SVGAGI (reference sequence). CDR3 amino acids: CASSYDGSYEQYF. CDR3 DNA: TGTGCCAGCAGTTACGATGGGTCCTACGAGCAGTACTTC.

J is TRBJ1-6 and V is TRBV10-3; no definite D call. Germline lookup yields CDR1 ENHRY and CDR2 SYGVKD. CDR3 length equals 15 residues. V dropped 3 bases and J dropped 4 bases, with 10 bases sitting between them. The CDR3: CAISDEGGYNSPLHF. CDR3 in DNA: TGTGCCATCAGTGACGAAGGAGGGTATAATTCACCCCTCCACTTT.

The rearrangement joins TRBV19 to TRBJ1-5; a possible D gene is TRBD1 (5 bases). V lost 4 bases and J 5 bases, leaving 15 bases between the germline ends. The germline gives CDR1 LNHDA, CDR2 SQIVND (reference sequence). This CDR3 is built from 15 residues. The CDR3 bases are TGTGCCAGTAGTACCCAACAGGCGGGGGATCAGCCCCAGCATTTT. This sequence encodes CASSTQQAGDQPQHF.